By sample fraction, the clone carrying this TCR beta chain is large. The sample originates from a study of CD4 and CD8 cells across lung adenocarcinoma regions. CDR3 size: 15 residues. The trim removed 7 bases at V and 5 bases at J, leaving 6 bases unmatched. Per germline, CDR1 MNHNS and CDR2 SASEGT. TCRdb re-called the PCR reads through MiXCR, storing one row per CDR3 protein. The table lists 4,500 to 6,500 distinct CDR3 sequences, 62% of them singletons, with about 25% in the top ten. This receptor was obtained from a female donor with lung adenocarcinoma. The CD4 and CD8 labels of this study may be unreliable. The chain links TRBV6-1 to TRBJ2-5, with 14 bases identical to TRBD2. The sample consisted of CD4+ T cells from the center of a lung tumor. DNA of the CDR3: TGTGCCAGCACCGGACTAGCGGGAGGAGGGGAGACCCAGTACTTC. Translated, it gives CASTGLAGGGETQYF.